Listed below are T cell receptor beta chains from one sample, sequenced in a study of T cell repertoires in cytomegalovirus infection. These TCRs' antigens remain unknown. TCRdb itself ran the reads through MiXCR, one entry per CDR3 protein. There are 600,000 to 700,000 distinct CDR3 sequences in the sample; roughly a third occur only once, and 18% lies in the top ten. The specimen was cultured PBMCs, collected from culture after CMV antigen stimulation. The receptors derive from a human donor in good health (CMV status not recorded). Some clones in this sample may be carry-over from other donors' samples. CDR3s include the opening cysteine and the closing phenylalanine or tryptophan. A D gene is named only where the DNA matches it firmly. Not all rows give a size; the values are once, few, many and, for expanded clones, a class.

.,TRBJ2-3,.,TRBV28,TGTGCCAGCACCGATCAAAGGGGCGGGGGCCCAGATACGCAGTATTTT,CASTDQRGGGPDTQYF
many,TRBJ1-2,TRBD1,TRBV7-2,TGTGCCAGCAGCTCCCGCAACAGGGGACGCTACACCTTC,CASSSRNRGRYTF
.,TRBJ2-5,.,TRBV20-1,TGCAGTGCTAGCGGATTCGAGACCCAGTACTTC,CSASGFETQYF
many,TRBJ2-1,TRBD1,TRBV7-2,TGTGCCAGCAGCTTTATCCCGGGACAGGGGTTGAGGGACAATGAGCAGTTCTTC,CASSFIPGQGLRDNEQFF
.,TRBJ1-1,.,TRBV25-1,TGTGCCAGCAGCTACGGGGGGCTCTTAGCTTTCTTT,CASSYGGLLAFF
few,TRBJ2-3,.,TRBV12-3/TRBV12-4,TGTGCCAGCAGCATCATCAGGGTATCAACTACAGATACGCAGTATTTT,CASSIIRVSTTDTQYF
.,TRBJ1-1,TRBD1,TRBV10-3,TGTGCCATCAGTGGGGACAGGGGGTCCACTGAAGCTTTCTTT,CAISGDRGSTEAFF
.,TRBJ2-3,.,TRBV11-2,TGTGCCAGCAGCTTGGACCTGTATACAGATACGCAGTATTTT,CASSLDLYTDTQYF
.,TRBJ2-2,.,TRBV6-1,TGTGCCAGCAGTGTCACGGAGCTGAACACCGGGGAGCTGTTTTTT,CASSVTELNTGELFF
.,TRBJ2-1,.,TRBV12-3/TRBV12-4,TGTGCCAGCAGCTCTGCCAGGGATGAGCAGTTCTTC,CASSSARDEQFF
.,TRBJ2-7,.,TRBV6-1,TGTGCCAGCCGGACAGCCGGCTACGAGCAGTACTTC,CASRTAGYEQYF
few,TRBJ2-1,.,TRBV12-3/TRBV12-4,TGTGCCAGCAGTCCACCTTCGGACTTTCTCCTACGATTTGAGCAGTTCTTC,CASSPPSDFLLRFEQFF
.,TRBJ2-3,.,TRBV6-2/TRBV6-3,TGTGCCAGCAGTTACGGTGCGTCAGATACGCAGTATTTT,CASSYGASDTQYF
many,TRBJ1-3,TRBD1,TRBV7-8,TGTGCCAGCAGCTTAGCGCTAGAGACAGGGGATTTCTTCTCTGGAAACACCATATATTTT,CASSLALETGDFFSGNTIYF
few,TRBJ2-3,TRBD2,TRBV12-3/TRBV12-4,TGTGCCAGCATCCCGCGGGGGGAGACAGATACGCAGTATTTT,CASIPRGETDTQYF
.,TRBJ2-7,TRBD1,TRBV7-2,TGTGCCAGCAGCCCAACTCCGGGACAGAGCTACGAGCAGTACTTC,CASSPTPGQSYEQYF
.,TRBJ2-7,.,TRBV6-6,TGTGCCAGCAGTTACTACAGTACGGGGGCGGGGTACGAGCAGTACTTC,CASSYYSTGAGYEQYF
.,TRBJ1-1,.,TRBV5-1,TGCGCCAGCAGCCCCTTCGAAGGGCAGAACACTGAAGCTTTCTTT,CASSPFEGQNTEAFF
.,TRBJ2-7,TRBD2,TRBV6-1,TGTGCCAGCAGGACCGGGACTACTTACGAGCAGTACTTC,CASRTGTTYEQYF
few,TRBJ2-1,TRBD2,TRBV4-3,TGCGCCAGCAGCCAAGATTTATCTAGCGGGGCCTACAATGAGCAGTTCTTC,CASSQDLSSGAYNEQFF
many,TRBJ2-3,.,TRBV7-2,TGTGCCAGCAGCCGAGAGCCCGGCACAGATACGCAGTATTTT,CASSREPGTDTQYF
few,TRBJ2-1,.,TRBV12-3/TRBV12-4,TGTGCCAGCAGTTTGATCATCCGGGGACCCCCCTGGGATGAGCAGTTCTTC,CASSLIIRGPPWDEQFF
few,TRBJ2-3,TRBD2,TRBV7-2,TGTGCCAGCAGCCGACGTGCGTCACGAGCGGGGCCCAGCACAGATACGCAGTATTTT,CASSRRASRAGPSTDTQYF
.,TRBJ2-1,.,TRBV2,TGTGCCAGCAGTGTTGGCAGGGGTCCAGGCAATGAGCAGTTCTTC,CASSVGRGPGNEQFF